These 30 T cell receptor beta chains originate from one sample sequenced in a study of shared clonotypes between healthy human individuals. Clones were read by immunoSEQ multiplex PCR, and TCRdb kept only the in-frame ones, dropping some. The data hold 490,000 or so clones, with around three quarters observed a single time. Sequencing was carried out using PBMCs. The receptors shown here come from a woman between 35 and 50 years old in good health. Some clones in this sample may be carry-over from other donors' samples.

The CDR3 spells CASSYRGVENIQYF. The CDR3, as DNA: TGTGCCAGCAGTTACAGGGGGGTAGAAAACATTCAGTACTTC. V and J are TRBV6-5 and TRBJ2-4; tentatively, D is TRBD1 or TRBD2 (6 bases each). CDR1 MNHEY and CDR2 SVGAGI come from the germline V gene. V lost 2 bases and J lost 5, with 10 bases in between. The CDR3 runs 14 residues.

This clone occurred once. The genes are TRBV9 and TRBJ2-7, with 9 bases identical to TRBD2. The CDR3 has 17 residues. Germline V gene data show CDR1 as SGDLS and CDR2 as YYNGEE. The J segment lost 2 bases and the V segment lost 6 bases, leaving 15 bases of the junction unmatched. DNA for the CDR3: TGTGCCAGCAACCCTACTCAAAGCGGGAGGACCACCTACGAGCAGTACTTC. Translated: CASNPTQSGRTTYEQYF. Based on the CDR3 plus reference TRBV9 and TRBJ2-7, the full variable domain is DSGVTQTPKHLITATGQRVTLRCSPRSGDLSVYWYQQSLDQGLQFLIQYYNGEERAKGNILERFSAQQFPDLHSELNLSSLELGDSALYFCASNPTQSGRTTYEQYFGPGTRLTVT.

The chain recombines TRBV4-2 with TRBJ2-4; TRBD1 agrees at 8 bases. In germline, CDR1 is LGHNA, CDR2 YNFKEQ. The CDR3 length is 16 residues. Losses at the gene ends were 0 bases for V and 8 bases for J; bases not matched to a gene: 9. The CDR3: CASSQEDRVGLDIQYF. The DNA of the CDR3 is TGTGCCAGCAGCCAAGAGGACAGGGTGGGGTTGGACATTCAGTACTTC.

This clone was counted between two and nine times. V and J are TRBV7-2 and TRBJ2-7; 9 nucleotides line up with TRBD1. V gave up 4 bases and J gave up 2 bases; unmatched junction bases: 12. CDR1 and CDR2 from the germline V gene are SGHTA and FQGNSA. CDR3 length equals 17 residues. This chain's CDR3 is CASSSKVPGQGAYEQYF. The CDR3 DNA is TGTGCCAGCAGCTCGAAAGTCCCGGGACAGGGAGCCTACGAGCAGTACTTC.

The chain recombines TRBV7-3 with TRBJ2-7, with D possibly TRBD1 on 6 matching bases. Trimming took 5 bases from V and 6 from J, leaving 26 bases between them. CDR1 and CDR2 from the germline V gene are SGHTA and FQGTGA. The CDR3 runs 17 residues. CDR3: CASSQGPAASGAREQYF. The CDR3 DNA reads TGTGCCAGCAGCCAGGGGCCAGCTGCGTCAGGGGCTCGCGAGCAGTACTTC. Based on the CDR3 plus reference TRBV7-3 and TRBJ2-7, the full variable domain is GAGVSQTPSNKVTEKGKYVELRCDPISGHTALYWYRQSLGQGPEFLIYFQGTGAADDSGLPNDRFFAVRPEGSVSTLKIQRTERGDSAVYLCASSQGPAASGAREQYFGPGTRLTVT.

The V call is TRBV5-3, the J call TRBJ2-7; possibly TRBD2 for D (6 bases). TRBV5-3 is reported as an ORF; its role is uncertain. The CDR3 has 15 residues. With 0 bases removed from V and 2 bases from J, the gap between germline ends came to 12 bases. CDR3 loop: CARSLAMGGPYEQYF. CDR3 in DNA: TGTGCCAGAAGCTTGGCCATGGGAGGTCCCTACGAGCAGTACTTC.

J is TRBJ2-5 and V is TRBV7-3, with 9 bases aligning to TRBD2. This CDR3 comprises 15 residues. The V segment lost 1 base and the J segment 1 base; nucleotides outside the gene matches: 1. Germline V gene data show CDR1 as SGHTA and CDR2 as FQGTGA. DNA of the CDR3: TGTGCCAGCAGCTTAAATAGCGGGGGCCAAGAGACCCAGTACTTC. Encoded protein: CASSLNSGGQETQYF.

This clone was seen a single time. CDR3 nucleotide sequence: TGTGCCAGCAGTCCCAACTCACGGGGAACTGAAGCTTTCTTT. Translation: CASSPNSRGTEAFF. V gene TRBV6-5 combines with J gene TRBJ1-1; D remains unclear. The germline CDR1 and CDR2 sequences are MNHEY and SVGAGI. Trimming took off 5 bases at V and 5 bases at J, with 15 bases between the two ends. The CDR3 extends over 14 amino acids.

This clone was seen once. V gene TRBV28 combines with J gene TRBJ1-1, with D tentatively TRBD1 (5 bases). The CDR3 totals 12 residues. Trimming took off 4 bases at V and 7 bases at J, with 10 bases between the two ends. The germline gives CDR1 MDHEN, CDR2 SYDVKM. The CDR3 nucleotides read TGTGCCAGCAGTTCCGGGACTTATGAAGCTTTCTTT. It yields the protein CASSSGTYEAFF.

This chain connects TRBV7-2 to TRBJ2-1, with TRBD2 as a possible D gene (6 bases). The CDR3 extends over 13 amino acids. The V gene's germline CDR1 is SGHTA and CDR2 FQGNSA. Trimming took off 0 bases at V and 10 bases at J, with 10 bases between the two ends. The CDR3 is CASSLASRGEQFF. The CDR3 region has the DNA TGTGCCAGCAGCTTAGCCTCGCGGGGCGAGCAGTTCTTC.

The genes are TRBV4-2 and TRBJ2-5, with D uncertain. The CDR3 consists of 13 residues. CDR1 is LGHNA and CDR2 is YNFKEQ in the germline V gene. Trimming took off 0 bases at V and 2 bases at J, with 4 bases between the two ends. As DNA, the CDR3 is TGTGCCAGCAGCCAAGATTGGCAAGAGACCCAGTACTTC. Protein: CASSQDWQETQYF.

Remarks on this clone: One end of the junction is discordant with germline, which a read error may explain. The chain links TRBV11-3 to TRBJ2-7, with D possibly being TRBD1 (5 bases). The CDR3 extends over 12 amino acids. CDR1 is SGHNT and CDR2 is YENEEA in the germline V gene. CDR3 in DNA: TGTGCCAGCAGCGTAGACAGAGACGAGCAGTACTTC. Protein sequence: CASSVDRDEQYF.

The rearrangement joins TRBV7-9 to TRBJ1-2; D is undetermined. Germline-derived CDR1 and CDR2 are SEHNR and FQNEAQ (reference sequence). The CDR3 runs 13 residues. Deletions cut 4 bases from V and 4 bases from J, with 10 bases between. The CDR3 reads CASSSELGYGYTF. As DNA, the CDR3 is TGTGCCAGCAGCTCGGAGTTGGGCTATGGCTACACCTTC.

V and J are TRBV19 and TRBJ2-3, with 9 bases that match TRBD2. Germline CDR1 LNHDA, CDR2 SQIVND (reference sequence). V lost 3 bases and J lost 8; bases outside the gene matches: 0. CDR3 length equals 12 residues. The CDR3 DNA is TGTGCCAGTAGTATTAGCGGGGGTACGCAGTATTTT. It yields the protein CASSISGGTQYF.

The rearrangement uses TRBV29-1 and TRBJ2-7; 13 bases map to TRBD2. CDR1 is SQVTM, CDR2 ANQGSEA, per germline. The trim removed 4 bases at V and 0 bases at J, leaving 3 bases unmatched. The length of the CDR3 is 15 residues. The CDR3 bases are TGCAGCGTTGGGGGGACTAGCGGGATCTCCTACGAGCAGTACTTC. It yields the protein CSVGGTSGISYEQYF.

J is TRBJ2-7 and V is TRBV5-1; 7 nucleotides agree with TRBD2. The CDR3 loop spans 14 amino acids. The germline CDR1 and CDR2 sequences are SGHRS and YFSETQ. With 7 bases clipped from V and 5 bases from J, the junction kept 12 bases outside the gene matches. CDR3 protein: CASGAGALYDEQYF. For the CDR3, the DNA is TGCGCCAGCGGCGCGGGAGCTCTATACGACGAGCAGTACTTC. The full variable domain, its missing parts supplied by reference TRBV5-1 and TRBJ2-7, is KAGVTQTPRYLIKTRGQQVTLSCSPISGHRSVSWYQQTPGQGLQFLFEYFSETQRNKGNFPGRFSGRQFSNSRSEMNVSTLELGDSALYLCASGAGALYDEQYFGPGTRLTVT.

The rearrangement links TRBV7-8 to TRBJ2-6; D may be TRBD1 (6 bases). The CDR3 extends over 16 amino acids. The V and J ends lost 1 base and 2 bases respectively, with 9 bases between them. CDR1 is SGHVS, CDR2 FQNEAQ, per germline. CDR3 in amino acids: CASSLGAGAGANVLTF. CDR3 nucleotide sequence: TGTGCCAGCAGCTTAGGGGCAGGGGCTGGGGCCAACGTCCTGACTTTC.

V and J are TRBV12-2 and TRBJ1-4. TRBV12-2 is annotated as a pseudogene. This CDR3 region has 16 residues. In DNA form, the CDR3 reads TGTGCAAGTCGCTTAGCGGTGCGGGAGCCTAATGAAAAACTGTTTTTT. Protein product: CASRLAVREPNEKLFF.

The chain is built from TRBV6-6 and TRBJ2-2; tentatively, D is TRBD2 (6 bases). Germline V gives CDR1 MNHNY, CDR2 SVGAGI (reference sequence). The CDR3 is made up of 16 amino acids. V lost 6 bases and J 4 bases, leaving 18 bases between the germline ends. This chain's CDR3 is CASSPGGDRSTGELFF. The CDR3 coding sequence is TGTGCCAGCAGCCCCGGGGGAGACCGTTCCACCGGGGAGCTGTTTTTT.

This clone was counted once. CDR3 DNA sequence: TGTGCCTGGAGGACAGAGTTATCCTACGAGCAGTACTTC. Translation: CAWRTELSYEQYF. The chain links TRBV30 to TRBJ2-7; weak D call: TRBD1 (5 bases). V gave up 3 bases and J gave up 1 base, with 10 bases separating them. Per germline, CDR1 GTSNPN and CDR2 SVGIG (reference sequence). The CDR3 contains 13 residues. Full variable domain (missing parts from reference TRBV30 and TRBJ2-7): SQTIHQWPATLVQPVGSPLSLECTVEGTSNPNLYWYRQAAGRGLQLLFYSVGIGQISSEVPQNLSASRPQDRQFILSSKKLLLSDSGFYLCAWRTELSYEQYFGPGTRLTVT.

J is TRBJ1-5 and V is TRBV5-4; no reliable D call. V lost 1 base, J lost 6 bases, and 5 bases lay in between. The CDR3 runs 12 residues. From germline, CDR1 is SGHNT and CDR2 YYREEE (reference sequence). CDR3 sequence (DNA): TGTGCCAGCAGCTTGTTCGGTCAGCCCCAGCATTTT. Translating it yields CASSLFGQPQHF. The variable domain in full, completed from reference TRBV5-4 and TRBJ1-5, reads ETGVTQSPTHLIKTRGQQVTLRCSSQSGHNTVSWYQQALGQGPQFIFQYYREEENGRGNFPPRFSGLQFPNYSSELNVNALELDDSALYLCASSLFGQPQHFGDGTRLSIL.

The genes are TRBV7-3 and TRBJ2-3; 9 nucleotides agree with TRBD1. This CDR3 is built from 16 residues. Germline V lookup: CDR1 SGHTA, CDR2 FQGTGA. With V trimmed by 5 bases and J by 7 bases, 13 bases remained unmatched. DNA for the CDR3: TGTGCCAGCAGCGGAGCGGGACAGGGACCAGGGAATACGCAGTATTTT. As protein: CASSGAGQGPGNTQYF.

This clone appeared many times. The chain combines TRBV5-4 with TRBJ2-3; perhaps TRBD2 as D (6 bases). The CDR3 contains 17 residues. Trimming removed 4 bases at V and 2 bases at J, with 20 bases between. Germline CDR1 SGHNT, CDR2 YYREEE (reference sequence). CDR3 coding DNA: TGTGCCAGCAGCCGGAGCGGACTACCCCTTCTCACAGATACGCAGTATTTT. This encodes CASSRSGLPLLTDTQYF.

This clone came up many times. In nucleotides, the CDR3 is TGTGCCAGCAGCCAAACTAGCGGGGGCAATGAGCAGTTCTTC. Encoded protein: CASSQTSGGNEQFF. The chain carries TRBV28 and TRBJ2-1; 11 bases are shared with TRBD2. V was pared by 6 bases and J by 6 bases, with 4 bases of the junction left unmatched. Germline V gene lookup returns CDR1 MDHEN and CDR2 SYDVKM. The CDR3 consists of 14 residues.

This sequence joins TRBV5-8 and TRBJ1-4; D gene uncertain. This CDR3 contains 12 residues. V was pared by 4 bases and J by 8 bases, with 9 bases between. Germline CDR1 SGHTS, CDR2 YDEGEE. The CDR3 spells CASSQDGEKLFF. CDR3 bases: TGTGCCAGCAGCCAGGATGGCGAAAAACTGTTTTTT.

The chain couples TRBV2 to TRBJ2-2; TRBD2 aligns across 12 bases. This CDR3 comprises 16 residues. Germline CDR1 reads SNHLY; CDR2 reads FYNNEI. V trimming: 6 bases; J trimming: 5 bases; junction bases outside the gene matches: 7. CDR3 nucleotides: TGTGCCAGCAGGAAGACTAGCGGGAGTGTTACCGGGGAGCTGTTTTTT. Protein product: CASRKTSGSVTGELFF.

This rearrangement joins TRBV14 to TRBJ1-1; D is ambiguous. The CDR3 is made up of 13 amino acids. Germline lookup yields CDR1 SGHDN and CDR2 FVKESK. V shed 4 bases and J shed 3 bases, with 9 bases lying between them. The CDR3 reads CASSLQPYTEAFF. The CDR3 DNA is TGTGCCAGCAGCCTTCAGCCATACACTGAAGCTTTCTTT. Full variable domain (rest looked up from reference TRBV14 and TRBJ1-1): EAGVTQFPSHSVIEKGQTVTLRCDPISGHDNLYWYRRVMGKEIKFLLHFVKESKQDESGMPNNRFLAERTGGTYSTLKVQPAELEDSGVYFCASSLQPYTEAFFGQGTRLTVV.

V is TRBV7-2 and J is TRBJ2-1; 7 bases fit TRBD1. This CDR3 region has 15 residues. CDR1 and CDR2 from the germline V gene are SGHTA and FQGNSA. After removal of 5 bases from V and 7 bases from J, the junction contained 11 bases not matched to a gene. The CDR3 DNA is TGTGCCAGCAGCCCCGAGACAGGGATATGGAATGAGCAGTTCTTC. It specifies CASSPETGIWNEQFF. Complete variable domain (other parts from reference TRBV7-2 and TRBJ2-1): GAGVSQSPSNKVTEKGKDVELRCDPISGHTALYWYRQSLGQGLEFLIYFQGNSAPDKSGLPSDRFSAERTGGSVSTLTIQRTQQEDSAVYLCASSPETGIWNEQFFGPGTRLTVL.

This chain links TRBV19 with TRBJ1-1; no clear D. In germline, CDR1 is LNHDA, CDR2 SQIVND (reference sequence). The CDR3 totals 14 residues. V lost 0 bases, J lost 1 base, and 6 bases lay in between. The CDR3, as DNA: TGTGCCAGTAGTATAGATCTCAGGAACACTGAAGCTTTCTTT. Its protein product is CASSIDLRNTEAFF.

J is TRBJ1-1 and V is TRBV13; D unclear. The V end lost 6 bases, the J end lost 2 bases, and 13 bases lay between the germline ends. This CDR3 has 14 residues. Germline CDR1 PRHDT, CDR2 FYEKMQ (reference sequence). The CDR3 nucleotides read TGTGCCAGCAGTGAACGGGGATCTAACACTGAAGCTTTCTTT. It specifies CASSERGSNTEAFF.